What follows is one TCR beta chain and its context. The CDR3 does not close with the conserved phenylalanine or tryptophan, likely indicating a read error. The data belong to a study of tumor-infiltrating lymphocytes in primary liver carcinoma. A constant-region primer primed TCR beta cDNA synthesis from roughly 510 ng of total RNA. Three nested multiplex PCR rounds of slightly modified ARM-PCR generated TCR beta libraries. Each CDR3 protein is one row after TCRdb ran MiXCR on the multiplex PCR reads. The profile covers 44,000 or so distinct CDR3 sequences, with approximately 70% appearing a single time and 29% taken by the ten largest. From about 19-30 mg of unsorted bulk tissue, DNA and RNA were co-extracted together. The TCR comes from a man in his forties or fifties with primary liver carcinoma and hepatitis B virus infection. Sequencing was done on a sample of liver tumor tissue from sampling region 5. Subset indicated: tumor region T5, tumor centre.

The CDR3 reads CSAGAGTGDNEQYS. CDR3 nucleotides: TGCAGCGCTGGAGCCGGGACAGGGGATAACGAGCAGTACTCC. The chain has TRBV29-1 and TRBJ2-7; TRBD1 aligns across 10 bases. Germline V gene data show CDR1 as SQVTM and CDR2 as ANQGSEA. Germline trimming cut 7 bases from V and 5 bases from J; bases unmatched to any gene: 11. This CDR3 region has 14 residues.